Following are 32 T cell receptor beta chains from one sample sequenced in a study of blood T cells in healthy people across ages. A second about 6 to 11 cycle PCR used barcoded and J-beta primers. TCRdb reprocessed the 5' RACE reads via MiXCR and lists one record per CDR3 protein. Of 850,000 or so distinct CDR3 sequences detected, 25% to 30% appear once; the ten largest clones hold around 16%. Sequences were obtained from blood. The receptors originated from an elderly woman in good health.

CDR3 DNA sequence: TGTGCCAGCTCACCCCAGGAGGGGAGGGTCACTGAAGCTTTCTTT. It codes for CASSPQEGRVTEAFF. This chain connects TRBV18 to TRBJ1-1; tentative D call: TRBD1 (5 bases). CDR3 length equals 15 residues. In germline, CDR1 is KGHSH, CDR2 LQKENI. V lost 3 bases and J lost 4, with 15 bases in between. The entire variable domain, with the rest obtained from reference TRBV18 and TRBJ1-1, is as follows: NAGVMQNPRHLVRRRGQEARLRCSPMKGHSHVYWYRQLPEEGLKFMVYLQKENIIDESGMPKERFSAEFPKEGPSILRIQQVVRGDSAAYFCASSPQEGRVTEAFFGQGTRLTVV.

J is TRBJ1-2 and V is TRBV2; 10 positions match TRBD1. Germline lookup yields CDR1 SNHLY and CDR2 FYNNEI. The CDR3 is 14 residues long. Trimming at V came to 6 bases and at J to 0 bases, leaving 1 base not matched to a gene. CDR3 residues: CASRGQGSNYGYTF. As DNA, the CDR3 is TGTGCCAGCAGGGGACAGGGGTCTAACTATGGCTACACCTTC.

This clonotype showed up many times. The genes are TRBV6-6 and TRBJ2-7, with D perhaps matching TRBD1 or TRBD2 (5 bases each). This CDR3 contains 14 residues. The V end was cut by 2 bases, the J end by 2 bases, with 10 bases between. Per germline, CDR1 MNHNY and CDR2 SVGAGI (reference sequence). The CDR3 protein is CASSYGTLAYEQYF. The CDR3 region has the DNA TGTGCCAGCAGTTACGGGACGCTAGCCTACGAGCAGTACTTC.

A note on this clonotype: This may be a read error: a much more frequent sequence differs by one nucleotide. Written as DNA, the CDR3 is TGTGCCGGCAGCCCGACCCCTTCACAGGGTGGCTACGAGCAGTACTTC. Residues: CAGSPTPSQGGYEQYF. The rearrangement joins TRBV14 to TRBJ2-7, with D possibly matching TRBD1 (6 bases). The length of the CDR3 is 16 residues. The germline V gene encodes CDR1 SGHDN and CDR2 FVKESK.

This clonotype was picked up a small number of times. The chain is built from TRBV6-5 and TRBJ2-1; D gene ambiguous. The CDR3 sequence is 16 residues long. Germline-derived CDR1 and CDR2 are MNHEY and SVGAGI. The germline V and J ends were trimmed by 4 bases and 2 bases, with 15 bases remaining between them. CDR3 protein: CASSLASYSTYNEQFF. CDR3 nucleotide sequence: TGTGCCAGCAGTTTGGCCTCATACTCAACCTACAATGAGCAGTTCTTC.

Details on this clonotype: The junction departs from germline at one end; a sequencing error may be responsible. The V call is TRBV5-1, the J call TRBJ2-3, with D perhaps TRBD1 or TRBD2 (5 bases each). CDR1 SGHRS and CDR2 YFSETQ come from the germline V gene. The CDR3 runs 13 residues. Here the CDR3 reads CASSLTGGDAQYF. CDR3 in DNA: TGCGCCAGCAGCTTGACAGGAGGAGATGCGCAGTATTTT.

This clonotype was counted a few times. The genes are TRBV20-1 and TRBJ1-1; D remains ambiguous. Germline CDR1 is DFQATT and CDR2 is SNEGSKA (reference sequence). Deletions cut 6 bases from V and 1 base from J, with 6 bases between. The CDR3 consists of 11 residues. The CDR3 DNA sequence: TGCAGTGCGCTGGAGAACACTGAAGCTTTCTTT. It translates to CSALENTEAFF.

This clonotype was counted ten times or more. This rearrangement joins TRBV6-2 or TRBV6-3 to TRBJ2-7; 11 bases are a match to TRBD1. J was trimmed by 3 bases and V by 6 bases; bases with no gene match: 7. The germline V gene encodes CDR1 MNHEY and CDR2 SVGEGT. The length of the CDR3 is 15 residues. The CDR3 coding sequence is TGTGCCAGCAGAACCGGGACAGGGGGAAACTACGAGCAGTACTTC. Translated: CASRTGTGGNYEQYF.

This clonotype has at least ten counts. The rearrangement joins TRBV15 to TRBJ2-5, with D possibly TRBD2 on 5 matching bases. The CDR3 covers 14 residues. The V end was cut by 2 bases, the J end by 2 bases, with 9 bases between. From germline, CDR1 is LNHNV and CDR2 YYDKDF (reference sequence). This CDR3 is CATSRPGEQETQYF. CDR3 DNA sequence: TGTGCCACCAGCAGACCCGGGGAGCAAGAGACCCAGTACTTC.

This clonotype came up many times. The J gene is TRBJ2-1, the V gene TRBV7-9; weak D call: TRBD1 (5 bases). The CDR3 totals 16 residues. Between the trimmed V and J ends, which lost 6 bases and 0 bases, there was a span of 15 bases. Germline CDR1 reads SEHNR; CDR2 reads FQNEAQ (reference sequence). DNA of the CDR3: TGTGCCAGCAGACCTCAGGGAATAGGCTCCTACAATGAGCAGTTCTTC. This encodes CASRPQGIGSYNEQFF.

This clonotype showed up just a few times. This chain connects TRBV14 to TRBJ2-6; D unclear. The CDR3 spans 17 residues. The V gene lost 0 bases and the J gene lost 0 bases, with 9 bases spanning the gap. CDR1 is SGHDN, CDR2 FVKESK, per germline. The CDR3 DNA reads TGTGCCAGCAGCCAAGACTTGGCGTACTCTGGGGCCAACGTCCTGACTTTC. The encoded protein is CASSQDLAYSGANVLTF.

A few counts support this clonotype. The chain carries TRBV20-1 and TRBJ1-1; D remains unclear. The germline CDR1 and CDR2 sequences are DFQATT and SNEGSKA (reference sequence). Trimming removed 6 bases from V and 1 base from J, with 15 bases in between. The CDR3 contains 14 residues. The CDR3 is CSATSLQRNTEAFF. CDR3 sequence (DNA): TGCAGTGCCACTTCACTCCAGCGGAACACTGAAGCTTTCTTT.

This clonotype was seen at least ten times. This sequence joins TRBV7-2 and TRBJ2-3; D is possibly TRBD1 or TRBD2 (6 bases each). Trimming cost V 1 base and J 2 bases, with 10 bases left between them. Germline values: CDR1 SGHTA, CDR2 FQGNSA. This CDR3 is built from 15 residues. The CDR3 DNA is TGTGCCAGCAGCTTAGTTGGGGGGCCCACAGATACGCAGTATTTT. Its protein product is CASSLVGGPTDTQYF. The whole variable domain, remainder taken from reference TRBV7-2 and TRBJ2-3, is GAGVSQSPSNKVTEKGKDVELRCDPISGHTALYWYRQSLGQGLEFLIYFQGNSAPDKSGLPSDRFSAERTGGSVSTLTIQRTQQEDSAVYLCASSLVGGPTDTQYFGPGTRLTVL.

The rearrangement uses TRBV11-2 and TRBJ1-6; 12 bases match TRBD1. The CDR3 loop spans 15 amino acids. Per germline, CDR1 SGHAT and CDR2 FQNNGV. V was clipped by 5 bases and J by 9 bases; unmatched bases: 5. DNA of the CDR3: TGTGCCAGCAGCATGGGACAGGGGGCCGGTTCACCCCTCCACTTT. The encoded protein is CASSMGQGAGSPLHF.

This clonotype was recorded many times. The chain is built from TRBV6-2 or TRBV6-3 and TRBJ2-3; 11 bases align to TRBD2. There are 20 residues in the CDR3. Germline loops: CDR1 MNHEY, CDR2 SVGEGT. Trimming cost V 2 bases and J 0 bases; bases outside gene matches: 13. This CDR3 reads CASSYRYLAGGRTSTDTQYF. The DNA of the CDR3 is TGTGCCAGCAGTTACCGCTACCTAGCGGGGGGCCGGACTAGCACAGATACGCAGTATTTT.

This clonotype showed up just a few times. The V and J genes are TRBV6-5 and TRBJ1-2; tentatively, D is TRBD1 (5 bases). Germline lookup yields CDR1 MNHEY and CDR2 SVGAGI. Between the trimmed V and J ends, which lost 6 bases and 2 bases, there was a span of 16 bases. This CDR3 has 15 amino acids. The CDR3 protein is CASSALGLGNYGYTF. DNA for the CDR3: TGTGCCAGCAGCGCCCTGGGACTCGGGAACTATGGCTACACCTTC.

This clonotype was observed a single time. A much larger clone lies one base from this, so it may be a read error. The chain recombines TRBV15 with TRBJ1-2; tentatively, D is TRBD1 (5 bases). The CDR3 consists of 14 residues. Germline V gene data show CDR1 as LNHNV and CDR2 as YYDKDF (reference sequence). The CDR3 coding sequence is TGTGCCACCAGCCCCAGTGGGGCGAACTATGGCCACACCTTC. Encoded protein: CATSPSGANYGHTF.

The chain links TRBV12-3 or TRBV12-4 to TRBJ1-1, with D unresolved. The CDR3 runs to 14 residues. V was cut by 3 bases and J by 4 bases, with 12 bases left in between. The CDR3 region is CASSLIGSFTEAFF. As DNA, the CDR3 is TGTGCCAGCAGTTTGATAGGGTCCTTCACTGAAGCTTTCTTT.

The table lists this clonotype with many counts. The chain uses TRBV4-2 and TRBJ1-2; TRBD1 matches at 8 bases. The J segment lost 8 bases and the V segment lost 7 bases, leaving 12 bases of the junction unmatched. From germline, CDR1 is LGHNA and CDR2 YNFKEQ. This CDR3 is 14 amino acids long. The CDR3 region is CASTKGQAGHGYTF. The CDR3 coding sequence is TGTGCCAGCACAAAGGGACAGGCGGGACACGGCTACACCTTC.

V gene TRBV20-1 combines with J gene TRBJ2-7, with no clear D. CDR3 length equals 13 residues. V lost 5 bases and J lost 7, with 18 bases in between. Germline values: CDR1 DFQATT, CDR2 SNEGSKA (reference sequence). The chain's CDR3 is CSAALSTFEEQYF. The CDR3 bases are TGCAGTGCTGCCCTTTCTACGTTTGAGGAGCAGTACTTC.

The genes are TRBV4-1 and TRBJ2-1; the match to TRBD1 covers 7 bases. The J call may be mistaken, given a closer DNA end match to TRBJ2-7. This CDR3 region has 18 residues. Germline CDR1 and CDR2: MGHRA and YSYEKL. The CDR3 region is CASSQVHSRGSSYNEQYF. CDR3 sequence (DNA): TGCGCCAGCAGCCAAGTCCACAGCAGGGGGAGCTCCTACAATGAGCAGTACTTC.

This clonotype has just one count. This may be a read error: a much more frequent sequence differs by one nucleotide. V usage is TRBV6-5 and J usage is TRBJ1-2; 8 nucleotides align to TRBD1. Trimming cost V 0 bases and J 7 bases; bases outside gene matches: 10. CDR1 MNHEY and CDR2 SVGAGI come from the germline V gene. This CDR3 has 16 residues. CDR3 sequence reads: CASSYSDRVSPCGYTF. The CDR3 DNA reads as TGTGCCAGCAGTTACTCGGACAGGGTCAGTCCCTGTGGCTACACCTTC.

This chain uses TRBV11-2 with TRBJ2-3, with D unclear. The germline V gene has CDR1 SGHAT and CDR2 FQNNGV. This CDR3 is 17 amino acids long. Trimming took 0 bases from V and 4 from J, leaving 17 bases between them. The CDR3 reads CASSLDSLGIDADTQYF. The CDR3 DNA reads TGTGCCAGCAGCTTAGATTCCCTAGGTATCGACGCAGATACGCAGTATTTT.

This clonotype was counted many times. DNA for the CDR3: TGTGCCAGCAGCAAGTACAGCAATGAGCAGTTCTTC. The encoded protein is CASSKYSNEQFF. The genes are TRBV7-6 and TRBJ2-1; no clear D. V gave up 5 bases and J gave up 6 bases, with 8 bases separating them. The CDR3 totals 12 residues. CDR1 is SGHVS, CDR2 FNYEAQ, per germline.

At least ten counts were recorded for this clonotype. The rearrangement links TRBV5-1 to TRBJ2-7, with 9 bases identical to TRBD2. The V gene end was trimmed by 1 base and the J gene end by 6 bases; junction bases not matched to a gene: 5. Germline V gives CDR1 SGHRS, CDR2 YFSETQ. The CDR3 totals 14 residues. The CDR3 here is CASSLSSGGREQYF. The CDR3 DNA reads TGCGCCAGCAGCTTGAGTAGCGGGGGCCGCGAGCAGTACTTC. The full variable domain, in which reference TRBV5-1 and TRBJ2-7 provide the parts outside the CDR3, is KAGVTQTPRYLIKTRGQQVTLSCSPISGHRSVSWYQQTPGQGLQFLFEYFSETQRNKGNFPGRFSGRQFSNSRSEMNVSTLELGDSALYLCASSLSSGGREQYFGPGTRLTVT.

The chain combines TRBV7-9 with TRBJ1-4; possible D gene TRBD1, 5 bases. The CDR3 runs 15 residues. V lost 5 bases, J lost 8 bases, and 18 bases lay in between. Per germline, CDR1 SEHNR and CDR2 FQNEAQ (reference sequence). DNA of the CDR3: TGTGCCAGCAGCGTCCTCGGGCAGGGTGGAGAAAAACTGTTTTTT. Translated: CASSVLGQGGEKLFF.

CDR3 nucleotide sequence: TGTGCCACCAGCAGAGATGGCCCCGGGACAGAATTTACCTACGAGCAGTACTTC. It encodes CATSRDGPGTEFTYEQYF. The chain joins TRBV15 to TRBJ2-7, with 7 bases matching TRBD1. Germline-derived CDR1 and CDR2 are LNHNV and YYDKDF (reference sequence). The J segment lost 2 bases and the V segment lost 0 bases, leaving 13 bases of the junction unmatched. This CDR3 spans 18 amino acids. The full variable domain, in which reference TRBV15 and TRBJ2-7 provide the parts outside the CDR3, is DAMVIQNPRYQVTQFGKPVTLSCSQTLNHNVMYWYQQKSSQAPKLLFHYYDKDFNNEADTPDNFQSRRPNTSFCFLDIRSPGLGDTAMYLCATSRDGPGTEFTYEQYFGPGTRLTVT.

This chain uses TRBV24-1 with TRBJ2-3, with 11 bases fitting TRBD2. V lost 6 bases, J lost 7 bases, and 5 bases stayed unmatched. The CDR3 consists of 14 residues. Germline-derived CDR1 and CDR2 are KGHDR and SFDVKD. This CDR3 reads CATSLAGGPNTQYF. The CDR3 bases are TGTGCCACCAGTCTAGCGGGGGGACCAAATACGCAGTATTTT.

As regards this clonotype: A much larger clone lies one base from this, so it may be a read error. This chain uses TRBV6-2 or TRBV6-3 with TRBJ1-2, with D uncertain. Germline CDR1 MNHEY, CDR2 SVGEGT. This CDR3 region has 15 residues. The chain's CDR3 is CASTSTGFRNYDYTF. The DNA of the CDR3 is TGTGCCAGCACTTCAACCGGGTTTCGGAACTATGACTACACCTTC.

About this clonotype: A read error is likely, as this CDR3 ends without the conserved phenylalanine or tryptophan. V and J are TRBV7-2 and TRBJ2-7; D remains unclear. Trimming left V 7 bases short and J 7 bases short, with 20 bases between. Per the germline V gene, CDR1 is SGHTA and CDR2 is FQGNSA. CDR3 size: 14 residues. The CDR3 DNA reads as TGTGCCAGCACTGAATTCCGGGCCAACAATGAGCAGTACTGC. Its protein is CASTEFRANNEQYC.

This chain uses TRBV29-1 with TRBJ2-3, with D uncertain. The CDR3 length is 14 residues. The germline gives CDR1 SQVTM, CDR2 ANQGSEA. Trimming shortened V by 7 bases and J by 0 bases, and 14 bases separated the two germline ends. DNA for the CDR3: TGCAGCGCCCAACTCAGATCTAGCACAGATACGCAGTATTTT. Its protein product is CSAQLRSSTDTQYF.

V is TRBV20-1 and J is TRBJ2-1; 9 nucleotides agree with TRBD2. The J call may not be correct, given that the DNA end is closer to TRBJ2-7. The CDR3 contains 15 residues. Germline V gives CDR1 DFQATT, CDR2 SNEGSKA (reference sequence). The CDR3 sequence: CSARGSSGVYNEQYF. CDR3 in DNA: TGCAGTGCTAGAGGGTCTAGCGGGGTTTACAATGAGCAGTACTTC.